This TCR beta chain is from a study of shared clonotypes between healthy human individuals. Profiling relied on immunoSEQ multiplex PCR, and the TCRdb table lists in-frame clones only, not all of them. The sample contains over 2,000,000 clones, 85% to 95% of which appear only once. Naive CD8 cells, CD45RO-negative and positively selected for CCR7, excluded terminally differentiated effector memory CD45RA+ cells. This clonotype was obtained from a man aged 18 to 35 in good health. Some clones in this sample may be carry-over from other donors' samples. Sequenced input: naive CD8+ T cells from PBMCs.

As DNA, the CDR3 is TGTGCCAGCAGCCCATCCACCGTAGGTTATAGGACACAAGAGACCCAGTACTTC. It yields the protein CASSPSTVGYRTQETQYF. This chain connects TRBV7-8 to TRBJ2-5; maybe TRBD1 (5 bases). This CDR3 has 18 residues. Looked up from germline, CDR1 is SGHVS and CDR2 is FQNEAQ. The germline V and J ends were trimmed by 5 bases and 2 bases, with 24 bases remaining between them.